The table lists the clone carrying this TCR beta chain with a few counts. The antigen remains undetermined. These data belong to a study of beta chain features in type 1 diabetes. General study points: Highly expressing activated T cells could be over-counted with a cDNA template. The study found that naive, central memory and Treg TCRB repertoires appeared more similar in patients than in healthy donors.

TCRB transcripts that were expressed got sequenced, as all of the isolated RNA had been reverse transcribed. The table came from immunoSEQ multiplex PCR; TCRdb's copy has only in-frame clones and leaves some out. The profile shows 200,000 to 250,000 clones, 27% of them singletons. Per donor, one heparinised blood draw averaged approximately 110 mL. CDR1 is SNHLY and CDR2 is FYNNEI in the germline V gene. Trimming at V came to 4 bases and at J to 4 bases, leaving 3 bases not matched to a gene. The CDR3 is 15 residues long. This sequence joins TRBV2 and TRBJ2-3, with TRBD2 matching over 12 bases. The TCR comes from a man in his thirties or forties in good health. Material: central memory CD4+ T cells from blood. The CDR3 loop is CASSGSSGGADTQYF. The CDR3 DNA reads TGTGCCAGCAGTGGATCTAGCGGGGGGGCAGATACGCAGTATTTT. The whole variable domain, remainder taken from reference TRBV2 and TRBJ2-3, is EPEVTQTPSHQVTQMGQEVILRCVPISNHLYFYWYRQILGQKVEFLVSFYNNEISEKSEIFDDQFSVERPDGSNFTLKIRSTKLEDSAMYFCASSGSSGGADTQYFGPGTRLTVL.